This TCR beta chain was profiled in a study of T cells in localized non-small cell lung cancer. CDR1 is MGHDK, CDR2 SYGVNS, per germline. V lost 6 bases, J lost 8 bases, and 13 bases lay in between. This CDR3 comprises 12 residues. Assay used: immunoSEQ multiplex PCR; TCRdb lists only in-frame clones, some missing. The sample consists of tens of thousands of clones, 80% of them appearing once. This sequence joins TRBV25-1 and TRBJ1-2, with a weak D call TRBD1 (5 bases). The sample consisted of PBMCs, taken before any cancer treatment. The receptor comes from a woman aged 40-70 years with stage II lung adenocarcinoma. Here the CDR3 reads CASSREFGGYTF. In DNA form, the CDR3 reads TGTGCCAGCAGCAGGGAGTTTGGCGGCTACACCTTC.